A selection of T cell receptor beta chains follows, all from one sample in a study of CD8+CD57+ T cells in acquired aplastic anemia. From the reads, TCRdb called clonotypes with MiXCR, one entry per CDR3 protein. The table lists about 180,000 distinct CDR3 sequences, more than 60% of them singletons. The sequencing sample was made of sorted CD4+, CD8+, or CD8+CD57+ T cells (not recorded which) from PBMCs. These TCRs come from a human donor with aplastic anemia. CDR3s include the opening cysteine and the closing phenylalanine or tryptophan. A D gene is named only where the DNA matches it firmly. Clone size is not always given. Where it is, it says once, few, many or a class for expanded clones.

size	D	V	length	J	CDR3	DNA
NA	TRBD2	TRBV15	16	TRBJ2-7	CATSRDPSGLVHEQYF	TGTGCCACCAGCAGAGATCCCTCGGGACTAGTCCACGAGCAGTACTTC
NA	NA	TRBV19	16	TRBJ1-5	CASRNPGTHSNQPQHF	TGTGCCAGTAGGAACCCAGGGACCCATAGCAATCAGCCCCAGCATTTT
many	NA	TRBV4-2	14	TRBJ1-2	CASTPPREGYGYTF	TGTGCCAGCACCCCCCCGAGGGAGGGCTATGGCTACACCTTC
many	NA	TRBV5-1	18	TRBJ1-1	CASTPGSEGRGENTEAFF	TGCGCCAGCACCCCTGGTTCTGAGGGGCGGGGGGAAAACACTGAAGCTTTCTTT
NA	TRBD2	TRBV2	16	TRBJ2-3	CASSATSGLSTDTQYF	TGTGCCAGCAGTGCGACTAGCGGGTTGTCCACAGATACGCAGTATTTT
once	TRBD1	TRBV5-1	14	TRBJ1-1	CASWTGSMNTEAFF	TGCGCCAGCTGGACAGGGTCCATGAACACTGAAGCTTTCTTT
NA	NA	TRBV7-2	16	TRBJ1-3	CASSADVLRSGNTIYF	TGTGCCAGCAGCGCCGACGTACTACGCTCTGGAAACACCATATATTTT
NA	TRBD2	TRBV7-9	17	TRBJ2-5	CASSSRVGGRALETQYF	TGTGCCAGCAGCTCGCGGGTCGGCGGGAGGGCCTTGGAGACCCAGTACTTC
NA	TRBD1	TRBV3-1	16	TRBJ1-2	CASSQDRDRGTHGYTF	TGTGCCAGCAGCCAAGATCGGGACAGGGGAACGCATGGCTACACCTTC
NA	TRBD1	TRBV7-8	15	TRBJ2-7	CASSWDRGLAYEQYF	TGCGCCAGCAGCTGGGACAGGGGGCTTGCCTACGAGCAGTACTTC
NA	TRBD1	TRBV20-1	15	TRBJ1-5	CSAIWDREPYQPQHF	TGCAGTGCCATATGGGACAGGGAGCCTTATCAGCCCCAGCATTTT
NA	NA	TRBV7-9	13	TRBJ1-2	CASSLTGGHGYTF	TGTGCCAGCAGCTTAACCGGGGGCCATGGCTACACCTTC
NA	TRBD1	TRBV4-1	16	TRBJ1-2	CASSQEDRGTNYGYTF	TGCGCCAGCAGCCAAGAGGACAGGGGGACCAACTATGGCTACACCTTC
many	NA	TRBV7-8	13	TRBJ2-3	CASSFSGADTQYF	TGTGCCAGCAGCTTCTCAGGGGCAGATACGCAGTATTTT
few	TRBD2	TRBV10-3	13	TRBJ2-7	CANKAGDHYEQYF	TGTGCCAACAAAGCGGGAGACCACTACGAGCAGTACTTC
many	NA	TRBV5-1	16	TRBJ1-6	CASSLAVGGRNSPLHF	TGCGCCAGCAGCTTGGCCGTCGGGGGACGAAATTCACCCCTCCACTTT
few	TRBD2	TRBV7-3	16	TRBJ2-5	CASSLVPGTSQETQYF	TGTGCCAGCAGCTTAGTCCCAGGGACTAGCCAAGAGACCCAGTACTTC
NA	TRBD1	TRBV5-1	15	TRBJ1-1	CASSEFSGTGTEAFF	TGTGCCAGCAGTGAGTTTTCTGGGACAGGGACTGAAGCTTTCTTT
many	NA	TRBV5-4	15	TRBJ1-3	CASSSVGLSGNTIYF	TGTGCCAGCAGCTCGGTGGGGCTCTCTGGAAACACCATATATTTT
NA	NA	TRBV15	14	TRBJ1-2	CATSRVATGHGYTF	TGTGCCACCAGCAGAGTGGCGACTGGGCATGGCTACACCTTC
many	TRBD1	TRBV10-3	14	TRBJ2-5	CAIRDRGDAETQYF	TGTGCCATCCGGGACAGGGGAGATGCGGAGACCCAGTACTTC
many	NA	TRBV11-2	14	TRBJ2-1	CASSLKGTYNEQFF	TGTGCCAGCAGCTTAAAGGGAACTTACAATGAGCAGTTCTTC
few	TRBD2	TRBV29-1	14	TRBJ2-7	CSVIAGTSAYEQYF	TGCAGCGTCATTGCCGGGACTAGCGCCTACGAGCAGTACTTC
NA	TRBD2	TRBV20-1	13	TRBJ2-7	CSARVSGSYEQYF	TGCAGTGCTAGAGTCAGCGGGAGCTACGAGCAGTACTTC
NA	TRBD2	TRBV7-2	16	TRBJ2-7	CASSPGLAGFGPEQYF	TGTGCCAGCAGCCCGGGACTAGCGGGGTTCGGTCCCGAGCAGTACTTC
many	NA	TRBV30	12	TRBJ2-7	CAWSVAAYEQYF	TGTGCCTGGAGTGTAGCGGCCTACGAGCAGTACTTC
NA	TRBD1	TRBV29-1	15	TRBJ1-2	CSVESQQGADYGYTF	TGCAGCGTTGAAAGTCAACAGGGGGCTGACTATGGCTACACCTTC
NA	NA	TRBV28	11	TRBJ1-1	CATYPRGRAFF	TGTGCCACCTATCCCCGAGGGAGAGCTTTCTTT
once	NA	TRBV19	14	TRBJ2-1	CASSITSPYNEQFF	TGTGCCAGTAGTATTACTTCTCCCTACAATGAGCAGTTCTTC
NA	NA	TRBV7-2	15	TRBJ1-4	CASSLQFATNEKLFF	TGTGCCAGCAGCTTACAATTCGCAACTAATGAAAAACTGTTTTTT